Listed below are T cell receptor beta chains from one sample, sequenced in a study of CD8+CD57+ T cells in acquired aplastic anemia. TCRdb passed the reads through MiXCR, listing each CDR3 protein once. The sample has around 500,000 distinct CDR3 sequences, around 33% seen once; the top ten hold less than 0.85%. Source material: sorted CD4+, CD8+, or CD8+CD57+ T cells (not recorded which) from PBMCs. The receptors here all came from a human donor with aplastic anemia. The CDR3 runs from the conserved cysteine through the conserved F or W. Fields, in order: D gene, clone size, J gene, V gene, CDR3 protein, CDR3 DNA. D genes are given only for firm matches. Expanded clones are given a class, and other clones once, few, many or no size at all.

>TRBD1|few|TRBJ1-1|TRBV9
CASSSWTGRSTEAFF
TGTGCCAGCAGCTCGTGGACAGGAAGGTCCACTGAAGCTTTCTTT
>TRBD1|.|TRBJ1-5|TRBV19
CASSPRQGGNQPQHF
TGTGCCAGTAGTCCCCGACAGGGCGGCAATCAGCCCCAGCATTTT
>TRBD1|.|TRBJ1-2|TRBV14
CASSQAGGVYGYTF
TGTGCCAGCAGCCAAGCAGGGGGCGTCTATGGCTACACCTTC
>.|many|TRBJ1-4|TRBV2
CASSVWQSFEKLFF
TGTGCCAGCAGTGTATGGCAGTCCTTTGAAAAACTGTTTTTT
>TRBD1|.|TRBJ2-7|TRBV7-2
CASSLAGTETYEQYF
TGTGCCAGCAGCTTAGCCGGGACAGAAACCTACGAGCAGTACTTC
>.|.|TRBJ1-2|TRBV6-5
CASSDSLDSYGYTF
TGTGCCAGCAGTGACTCTCTTGACAGCTATGGCTACACCTTC
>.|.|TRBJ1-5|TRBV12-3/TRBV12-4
CASSLSGLPNQPQHF
TGTGCCAGCAGTTTAAGTGGGCTCCCCAATCAGCCCCAGCATTTT
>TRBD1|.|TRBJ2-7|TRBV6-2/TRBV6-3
CAIAQGVVREQYF
TGTGCGATCGCACAGGGGGTAGTCCGCGAGCAGTACTTC
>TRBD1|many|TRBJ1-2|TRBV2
CASSGQGNYGYTF
TGTGCCAGCAGTGGACAGGGAAACTATGGCTACACCTTC
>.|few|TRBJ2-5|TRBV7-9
CASSFSVRAEETQYF
TGTGCCAGCAGCTTCAGTGTGCGGGCCGAAGAGACCCAGTACTTC
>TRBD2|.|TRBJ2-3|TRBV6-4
CATSDRTSGNTDTRYF
TGCGCCACCAGTGACCGGACTAGCGGCAACACAGATACGCGGTATTTT
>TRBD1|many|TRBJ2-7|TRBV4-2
CASSQDRDREREQYF
TGTGCCAGCAGCCAAGATCGGGACAGGGAACGCGAGCAGTACTTC
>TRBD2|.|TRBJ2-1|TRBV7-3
CASSFRTSEDEQFF
TGTGCCAGCAGCTTCCGGACTAGCGAAGATGAGCAGTTCTTC
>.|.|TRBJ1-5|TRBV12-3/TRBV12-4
CASSSKTRDSNQPQHF
TGTGCCAGCAGTTCGAAAACAAGGGATAGCAATCAGCCCCAGCATTTT
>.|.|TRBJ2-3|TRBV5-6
CASSLLRGGTQYF
TGTGCCAGCAGCTTGCTGAGGGGAGGTACGCAGTATTTT
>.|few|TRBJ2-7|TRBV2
CASSEQDF
TGTGCCAGCAGTGAGCAGGACTTC
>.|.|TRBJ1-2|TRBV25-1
CASSLLVPGSELGGYTF
TGTGCCAGCAGTTTACTCGTCCCAGGGTCTGAGTTGGGTGGCTACACCTTC
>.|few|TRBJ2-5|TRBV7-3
CASSLKQGPQETQYF
TGTGCCAGCAGCTTAAAACAGGGTCCTCAAGAGACCCAGTACTTC
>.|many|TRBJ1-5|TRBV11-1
CASSLALSGSSNQPQHF
TGTGCCAGCAGCTTAGCGCTATCCGGGTCTAGCAATCAGCCCCAGCATTTT
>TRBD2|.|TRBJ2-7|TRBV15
CATSSVQAGTSYEQYF
TGTGCCACCAGCAGCGTCCAAGCGGGGACCTCCTACGAGCAGTACTTC
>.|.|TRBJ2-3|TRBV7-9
CASSGTTPTGTQYF
TGTGCCAGCAGCGGGACGACACCCACAGGTACGCAGTATTTT
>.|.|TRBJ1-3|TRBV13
CASSLDRGKRRRNTIYF
TGTGCCAGCAGCTTAGACCGCGGCAAGAGGAGGCGTAACACCATATATTTT
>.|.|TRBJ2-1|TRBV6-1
CASSPETDEQFF
TGTGCCAGCAGCCCAGAAACGGATGAGCAGTTCTTC
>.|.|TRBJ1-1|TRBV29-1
CSVRGDTEAFF
TGCAGCGTACGGGGGGACACTGAAGCTTTCTTT
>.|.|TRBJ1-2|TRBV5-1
CASRLAGSDGYTF
TGCGCCAGCAGACTGGCGGGATCCGATGGCTACACCTTC
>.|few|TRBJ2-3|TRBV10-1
CASSSNRGGASDTQYF
TGCGCCAGCAGTAGTAACAGGGGGGGAGCATCAGATACGCAGTATTTT
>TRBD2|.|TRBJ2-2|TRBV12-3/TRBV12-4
CASRPLAGNTGELFF
TGTGCCAGCAGACCTCTAGCGGGGAACACCGGGGAGCTGTTTTTT
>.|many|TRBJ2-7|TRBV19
CASRSSRGALYEQYF
TGTGCCAGTAGATCTAGTCGGGGGGCTCTCTACGAGCAGTACTTC
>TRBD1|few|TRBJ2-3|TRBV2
CASRLPGTGGIGTDTQYF
TGTGCCAGCAGGCTTCCCGGGACAGGGGGTATCGGCACAGATACGCAGTATTTT
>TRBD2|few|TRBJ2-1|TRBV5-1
CASSFGLLADNEQFF
TGCGCCAGCAGCTTTGGGCTCCTAGCGGACAATGAGCAGTTCTTC
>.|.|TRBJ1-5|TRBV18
CASSPRGIGNQPQHF
TGTGCCAGCTCACCAAGGGGCATCGGCAATCAGCCCCAGCATTTT
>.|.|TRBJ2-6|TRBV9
CASSVGSPGANVLTF
TGTGCCAGCAGCGTAGGTTCTCCTGGGGCCAACGTCCTGACTTTC
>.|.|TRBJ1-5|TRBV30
CAWSSRGAAQPQHF
TGTGCCTGGAGTAGCCGGGGGGCGGCTCAGCCCCAGCATTTT
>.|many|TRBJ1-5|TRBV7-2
CASSLGPNQPQHF
TGTGCCAGCAGCTTGGGCCCCAATCAGCCCCAGCATTTT
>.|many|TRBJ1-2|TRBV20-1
CSASSGPNYGYTF
TGCAGTGCTAGCTCCGGGCCCAACTATGGCTACACCTTC
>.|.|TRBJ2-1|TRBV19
CASSLRDHSYNEQFF
TGTGCCAGTAGTCTCCGGGACCATTCCTACAATGAGCAGTTCTTC
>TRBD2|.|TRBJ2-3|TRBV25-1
CASRGRASGGDTQYF
TGTGCCAGCAGGGGTAGGGCTAGCGGGGGGGATACGCAGTATTTT
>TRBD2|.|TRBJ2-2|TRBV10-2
CASSEREAGELFF
TGCGCCAGCAGTGAGCGGGAGGCCGGGGAGCTGTTTTTT
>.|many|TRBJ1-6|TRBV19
CASTTRQAIAHSPLHF
TGTGCCAGTACGACCCGACAGGCGATAGCCCATTCACCCCTCCACTTT
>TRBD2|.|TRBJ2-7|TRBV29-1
CSVEAGVGYEQYF
TGCAGCGTTGAGGCGGGAGTCGGATACGAGCAGTACTTC
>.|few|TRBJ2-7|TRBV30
CAWGRGLDEQYF
TGTGCCTGGGGCAGGGGCTTAGACGAGCAGTACTTC
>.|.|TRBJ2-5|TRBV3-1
CASSQNSGQETQYF
TGTGCCAGCAGCCAAAATAGCGGCCAAGAGACCCAGTACTTC
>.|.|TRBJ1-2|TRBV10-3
CAISQDREDYGYTF
TGTGCCATCAGTCAGGACAGAGAGGACTATGGCTACACCTTC
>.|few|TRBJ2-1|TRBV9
CASSVSPSNNEQFF
TGTGCCAGCAGCGTATCTCCTAGTAACAATGAGCAGTTCTTC
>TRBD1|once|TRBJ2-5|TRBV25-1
CASSSGDRLQETQYF
TGTGCCAGCAGTTCCGGGGACAGGTTACAAGAGACCCAGTACTTC
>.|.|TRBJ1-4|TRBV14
CASSQDGTGYGKLFF
TGTGCCAGCAGCCAAGACGGCACGGGGTACGGAAAACTGTTTTTT
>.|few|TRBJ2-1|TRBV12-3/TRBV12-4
CASRPGPGDNEQFF
TGTGCCAGCAGACCGGGACCTGGGGACAATGAGCAGTTCTTC
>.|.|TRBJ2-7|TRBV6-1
CASRGLHYEQYF
TGTGCCAGCAGGGGATTACACTACGAGCAGTACTTC
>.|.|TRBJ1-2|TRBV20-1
CSAKLGGNYGYTF
TGCAGTGCTAAGCTTGGGGGCAACTATGGCTACACCTTC
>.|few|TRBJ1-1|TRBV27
CASSLLMNTEAFF
TGTGCCAGCAGCTTACTAATGAACACTGAAGCTTTCTTT
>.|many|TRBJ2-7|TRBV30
CAWSTRVEEQYF
TGTGCCTGGAGTACCAGGGTTGAAGAGCAGTACTTC
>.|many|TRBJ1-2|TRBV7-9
CASSTDGYGYTF
TGTGCCAGCAGCACGGACGGCTATGGCTACACCTTC
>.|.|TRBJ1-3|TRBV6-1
CASSAFSSGNTIYF
TGTGCCAGCAGTGCGTTCAGCTCTGGAAACACCATATATTTT